These T cell receptor beta chains were read from a single sample in a study of cytomegalovirus exposure and HLA in healthy donors. Sequencing used immunoSEQ multiplex PCR; TCRdb keeps in-frame clones, though not all of them. The data show over 150,000 clones, about three quarters seen once. The sample consisted of PBMCs. The receptors were sampled from a woman aged 35 to 49 in good health and CMV-seropositive. Each CDR3 is given without its conserved first and last residue. Fields, in order: V gene, J gene, CDR3 protein.

v_call: TRBV7-9; j_call: TRBJ2-2; cdr3_aa: ASPPISNTGSRTGELF
v_call: TRBV18; j_call: TRBJ1-2; cdr3_aa: ASSPRDSPSDYGYT
v_call: TRBV7-9; j_call: TRBJ1-1; cdr3_aa: ASSRDSHEAF
v_call: TRBV10-3; j_call: TRBJ2-3; cdr3_aa: ATDRGTGGGDTQY
v_call: TRBV7-2; j_call: TRBJ2-5; cdr3_aa: ASSSEETQY
v_call: TRBV7-2; j_call: TRBJ1-1; cdr3_aa: ASSRTVDTEAF
v_call: TRBV2; j_call: TRBJ2-7; cdr3_aa: ASRDISYEQY
v_call: TRBV6-5; j_call: TRBJ2-7; cdr3_aa: ASSNRDSSYEQY
v_call: TRBV2; j_call: TRBJ2-3; cdr3_aa: ASSDPAGEDTQY
v_call: TRBV29-1; j_call: TRBJ2-3; cdr3_aa: SVLSGRRTDTQY
v_call: TRBV5-1; j_call: TRBJ2-7; cdr3_aa: ASSLRTSGSPGYEQY
v_call: TRBV19; j_call: TRBJ1-1; cdr3_aa: ASSTGEGRNTEAF
v_call: TRBV4-2; j_call: TRBJ1-3; cdr3_aa: ASSQRGSASGNTIY
v_call: TRBV4-1; j_call: TRBJ2-7; cdr3_aa: ASSQDGREGQY
v_call: TRBV5-1; j_call: TRBJ2-7; cdr3_aa: ASSLAAGGYEQY
v_call: TRBV5-1; j_call: TRBJ2-7; cdr3_aa: ASSGGLAVNYEQY
v_call: TRBV9; j_call: TRBJ2-2; cdr3_aa: ASNPRGSESGELF
v_call: TRBV9; j_call: TRBJ2-7; cdr3_aa: ASSVEQNYEQY
v_call: TRBV11-3; j_call: TRBJ1-1; cdr3_aa: ASSSPGGLTEAF
v_call: TRBV6-1; j_call: TRBJ2-7; cdr3_aa: ASSEMGGVYEQY
v_call: TRBV10-3; j_call: TRBJ2-7; cdr3_aa: AISDGGSTGRYEQY
v_call: TRBV19; j_call: TRBJ1-1; cdr3_aa: ASSIPTGMNTEAF
v_call: TRBV27; j_call: TRBJ2-7; cdr3_aa: ASSLGTGRSSYEQY
v_call: TRBV4-3; j_call: TRBJ2-3; cdr3_aa: ASSQALRAGPYTDTQY
v_call: TRBV5-6; j_call: TRBJ2-3; cdr3_aa: ASSLPGGPSTDTQY
v_call: TRBV9; j_call: TRBJ2-3; cdr3_aa: ASSSESGLNRADTQY
v_call: TRBV7-2; j_call: TRBJ2-3; cdr3_aa: ASIMTSGGSDTQY
v_call: TRBV10-3; j_call: TRBJ2-5; cdr3_aa: AIRGRGEETQY
v_call: TRBV10-3; j_call: TRBJ1-6; cdr3_aa: AISDRTDNSPLH
v_call: TRBV5-8; j_call: TRBJ2-3; cdr3_aa: ASLRGLVTDTQY
v_call: TRBV19; j_call: TRBJ2-1; cdr3_aa: ASRNRVNEQF
v_call: TRBV7-9; j_call: .; cdr3_aa: ASSPFSYEQY
v_call: TRBV6-1; j_call: TRBJ2-6; cdr3_aa: ASSEGQASGANVLT
v_call: TRBV18; j_call: TRBJ2-7; cdr3_aa: ASSPVGLAGTNSYEQY
v_call: TRBV2; j_call: TRBJ2-5; cdr3_aa: ASSRGLETQY
v_call: TRBV7-6; j_call: TRBJ1-1; cdr3_aa: ASSSWVDRGGTEAF
v_call: TRBV30; j_call: TRBJ2-3; cdr3_aa: AWSVSRTSTDTQY
v_call: TRBV28; j_call: TRBJ2-7; cdr3_aa: ASIPGQGPTGEQY
v_call: TRBV5-1; j_call: TRBJ1-6; cdr3_aa: ASSLAPTGDNSPLH
v_call: TRBV12-5; j_call: TRBJ1-2; cdr3_aa: ASGSGTGSSYGYT
v_call: TRBV5-1; j_call: TRBJ1-3; cdr3_aa: ASSLGQGNTIY
v_call: TRBV4-3; j_call: TRBJ1-1; cdr3_aa: ASSQDSVENQIDTEAF
v_call: TRBV27; j_call: .; cdr3_aa: ASSPGQPHEQY
v_call: TRBV2; j_call: TRBJ1-1; cdr3_aa: ASSDTPGVNTEAF
v_call: TRBV7-9; j_call: TRBJ2-7; cdr3_aa: ASSLNEGYEQY
v_call: TRBV5-3; j_call: TRBJ2-3; cdr3_aa: ARSPGQGTDTQY
v_call: TRBV4-1; j_call: TRBJ2-1; cdr3_aa: ASSQERVLPGEQF
v_call: TRBV29-1; j_call: TRBJ1-3; cdr3_aa: SAPTGTGAGNTIY
v_call: TRBV28; j_call: TRBJ1-1; cdr3_aa: ASSPGGAVDTEAF
v_call: TRBV4-1; j_call: TRBJ2-4; cdr3_aa: ASSPGLAGGRAKNIQY
v_call: TRBV4-1; j_call: TRBJ2-1; cdr3_aa: ASSQDPSGTSGIIYNEQF
v_call: TRBV30; j_call: TRBJ2-2; cdr3_aa: AWARGLAGVGGELF
v_call: TRBV5-6; j_call: TRBJ2-4; cdr3_aa: ASSLDRGSIENIQY
v_call: TRBV7-2; j_call: TRBJ1-4; cdr3_aa: ASSVTGGNEKLF
v_call: TRBV18; j_call: TRBJ1-1; cdr3_aa: ASSPSTGVNTEAF